This TCR beta chain was recovered during a study of cytomegalovirus exposure and HLA in healthy donors. General study points: HLA allele associations emerged for roughly 17,000 TCR beta sequences in a later analysis, at 0.05 false discovery rate.

V lost 0 bases to trimming and J lost 4 bases, with 9 bases between them. Germline V gene data show CDR1 as SGHDT and CDR2 as YYEEEE. This CDR3 is 14 amino acids long. The primer mix had 60 Vbeta and 13 Jbeta primers. The repertoire was sequenced with immunoSEQ multiplex PCR; TCRdb's copy has only in-frame clones and lacks some. The sample has around 150,000 clones; approximately 72% are singletons. A word on this clone: Its matching antigen is unknown.

The clonotype originates from a female donor in good health and CMV-seronegative. Sequencing was carried out using PBMCs. This chain joins TRBV5-6 and TRBJ2-3; a weak D match, TRBD2 (5 bases). The CDR3 reads CASSLGGEADTQYF. Written as DNA, the CDR3 is TGTGCCAGCAGCTTGGGGGGAGAGGCAGATACGCAGTATTTT.